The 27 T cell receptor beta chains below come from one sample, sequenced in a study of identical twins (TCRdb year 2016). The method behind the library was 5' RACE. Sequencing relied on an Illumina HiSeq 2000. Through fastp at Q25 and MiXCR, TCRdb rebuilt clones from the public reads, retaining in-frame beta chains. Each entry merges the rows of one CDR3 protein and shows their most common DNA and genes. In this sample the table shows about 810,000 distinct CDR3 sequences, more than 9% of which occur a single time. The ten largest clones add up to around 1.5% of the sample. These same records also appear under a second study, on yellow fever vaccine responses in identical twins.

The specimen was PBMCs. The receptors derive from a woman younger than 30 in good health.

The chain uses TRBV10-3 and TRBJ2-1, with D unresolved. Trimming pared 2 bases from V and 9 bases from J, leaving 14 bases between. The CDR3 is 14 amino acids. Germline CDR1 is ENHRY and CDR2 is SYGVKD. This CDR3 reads CAISEVGHSGEQFF. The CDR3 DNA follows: TGTGCCATCAGTGAGGTTGGCCATTCGGGTGAGCAGTTCTTC.

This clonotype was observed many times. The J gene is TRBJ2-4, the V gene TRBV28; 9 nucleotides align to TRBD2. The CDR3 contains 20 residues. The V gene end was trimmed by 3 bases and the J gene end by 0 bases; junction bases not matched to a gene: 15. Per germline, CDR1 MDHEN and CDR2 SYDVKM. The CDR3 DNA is TGTGCCAGCAGTTTTGGGTATGGGCTAGCGGGATCTTTAGCCAAAAACATTCAGTACTTC. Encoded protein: CASSFGYGLAGSLAKNIQYF.

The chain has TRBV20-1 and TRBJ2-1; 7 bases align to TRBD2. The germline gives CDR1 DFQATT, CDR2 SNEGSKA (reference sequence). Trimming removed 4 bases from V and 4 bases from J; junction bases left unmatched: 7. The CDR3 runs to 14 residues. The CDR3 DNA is TGCAGTGCTAAGTCTAGCGGATCATACAATGAGCAGTTCTTC. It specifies CSAKSSGSYNEQFF.

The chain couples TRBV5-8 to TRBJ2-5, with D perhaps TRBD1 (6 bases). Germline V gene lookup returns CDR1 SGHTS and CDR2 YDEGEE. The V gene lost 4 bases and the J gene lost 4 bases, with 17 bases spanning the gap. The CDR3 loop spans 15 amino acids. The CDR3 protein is CASSAAVGGGETQYF. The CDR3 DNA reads TGTGCCAGCAGCGCTGCGGTAGGGGGTGGAGAGACCCAGTACTTC.

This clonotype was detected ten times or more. The CDR3 reads CSARAPGYTF. The CDR3 nucleotides are TGCAGTGCTAGGGCTCCGGGCTACACCTTC. The chain has TRBV20-1 and TRBJ1-2, with D unresolved. The V and J ends lost 3 bases and 8 bases respectively, with 7 bases between them. Looked up from germline, CDR1 is DFQATT and CDR2 is SNEGSKA (reference sequence). This CDR3 comprises 10 residues.

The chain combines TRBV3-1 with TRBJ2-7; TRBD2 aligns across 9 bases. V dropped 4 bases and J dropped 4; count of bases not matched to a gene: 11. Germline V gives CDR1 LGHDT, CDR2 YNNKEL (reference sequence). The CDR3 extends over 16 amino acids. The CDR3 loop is CASSPKGSGRAYEQYF. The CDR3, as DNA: TGTGCCAGCAGCCCAAAGGGTAGCGGGAGAGCGTACGAGCAGTACTTC.

CDR3 sequence reads: CSARGEGTYEQYV. DNA for the CDR3: TGCAGTGCTAGAGGGGAGGGAACCTACGAGCAGTACGTC. The rearrangement uses TRBV20-1 and TRBJ2-7; 7 positions agree with TRBD2. The germline gives CDR1 DFQATT, CDR2 SNEGSKA (reference sequence). The CDR3 runs 13 residues. After removal of 1 base from V and 2 bases from J, the junction contained 2 bases not matched to a gene.

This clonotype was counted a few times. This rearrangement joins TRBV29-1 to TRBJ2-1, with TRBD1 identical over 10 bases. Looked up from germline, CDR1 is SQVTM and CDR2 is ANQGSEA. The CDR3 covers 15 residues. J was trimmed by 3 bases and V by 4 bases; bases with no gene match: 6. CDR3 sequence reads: CSVVPGQGDYNEQFF. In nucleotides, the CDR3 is TGCAGCGTTGTTCCAGGACAGGGGGACTACAATGAGCAGTTCTTC.

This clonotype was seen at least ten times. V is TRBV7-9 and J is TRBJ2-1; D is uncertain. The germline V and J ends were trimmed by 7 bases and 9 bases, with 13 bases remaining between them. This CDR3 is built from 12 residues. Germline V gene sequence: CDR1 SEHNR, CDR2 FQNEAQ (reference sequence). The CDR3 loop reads CASNRDRFEQFF. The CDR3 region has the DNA TGTGCCAGCAACCGAGACCGTTTTGAGCAGTTCTTC.

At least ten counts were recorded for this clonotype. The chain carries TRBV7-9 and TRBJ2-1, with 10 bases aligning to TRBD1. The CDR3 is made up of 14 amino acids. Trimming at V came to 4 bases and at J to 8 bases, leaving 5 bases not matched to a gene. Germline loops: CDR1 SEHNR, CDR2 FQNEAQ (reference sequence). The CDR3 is CASSSGQGVDEQFF. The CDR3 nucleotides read TGTGCCAGCAGCTCAGGACAGGGGGTGGATGAGCAGTTCTTC.

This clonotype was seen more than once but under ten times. Written as DNA, the CDR3 is TGTGCCAGCAGTTCCGGGACAGGAGGGAAAGATACGCAGTATTTT. This sequence encodes CASSSGTGGKDTQYF. This chain uses TRBV28 with TRBJ2-3, with TRBD1 matching 8 bases. The CDR3 has 15 amino acids. The V segment lost 4 bases and the J segment 5 bases; nucleotides outside the gene matches: 8. CDR1 and CDR2 from the germline V gene are MDHEN and SYDVKM.

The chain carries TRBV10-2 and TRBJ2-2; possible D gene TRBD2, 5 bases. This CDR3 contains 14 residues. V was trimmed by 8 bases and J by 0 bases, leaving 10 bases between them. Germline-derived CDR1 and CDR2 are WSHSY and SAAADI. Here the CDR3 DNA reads TGCGCCAGCGGGGAGACAACGAACACCGGGGAGCTGTTTTTT. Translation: CASGETTNTGELFF.

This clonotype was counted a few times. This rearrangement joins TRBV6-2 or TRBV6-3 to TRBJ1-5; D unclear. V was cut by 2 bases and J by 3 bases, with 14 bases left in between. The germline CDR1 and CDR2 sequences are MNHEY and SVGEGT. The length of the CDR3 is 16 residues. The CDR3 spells CASSYRTPTYNQPQHF. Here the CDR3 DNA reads TGTGCCAGCAGTTACCGGACGCCTACCTACAATCAGCCCCAGCATTTT.

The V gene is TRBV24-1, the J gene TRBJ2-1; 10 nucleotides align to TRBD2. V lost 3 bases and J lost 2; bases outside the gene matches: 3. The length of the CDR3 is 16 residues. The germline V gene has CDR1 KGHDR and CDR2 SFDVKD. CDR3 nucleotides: TGTGCCACCAGTGATCACAGCGGGGGGGCCTACAATGAGCAGTTCTTC. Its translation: CATSDHSGGAYNEQFF.

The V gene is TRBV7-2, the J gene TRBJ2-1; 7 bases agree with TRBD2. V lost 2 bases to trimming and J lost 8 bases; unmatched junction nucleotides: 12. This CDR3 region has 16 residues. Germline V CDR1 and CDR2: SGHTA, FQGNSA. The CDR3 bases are TGTGCCAGCAGCTTATCTCGCCGGGGAGGGATCGATGAGCAGTTCTTC. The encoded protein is CASSLSRRGGIDEQFF.

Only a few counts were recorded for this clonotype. This CDR3 is CASSEVSGLGEQYV. In DNA form, the CDR3 reads TGTGCCAGCAGTGAAGTGTCAGGGCTGGGGGAGCAGTACGTC. The rearrangement joins TRBV6-1 to TRBJ2-7, with D possibly TRBD1 on 5 matching bases. CDR1 MNHNS and CDR2 SASEGT come from the germline V gene. V was clipped by 1 base and J by 7 bases, with 14 bases between them. This CDR3 has 14 residues.

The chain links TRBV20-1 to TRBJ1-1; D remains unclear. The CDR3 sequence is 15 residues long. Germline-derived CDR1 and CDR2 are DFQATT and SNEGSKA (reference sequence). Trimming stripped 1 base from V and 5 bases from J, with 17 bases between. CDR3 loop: CSARVGPGERTEAFF. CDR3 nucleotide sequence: TGCAGTGCTAGAGTCGGTCCCGGGGAGCGAACTGAAGCTTTCTTT.

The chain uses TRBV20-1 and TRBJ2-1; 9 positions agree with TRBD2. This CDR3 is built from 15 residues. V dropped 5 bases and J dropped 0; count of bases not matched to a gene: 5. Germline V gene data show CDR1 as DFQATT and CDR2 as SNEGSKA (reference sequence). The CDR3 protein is CSAGLAGHSYNEQFF. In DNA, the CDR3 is TGCAGTGCTGGGCTAGCGGGACACTCCTACAATGAGCAGTTCTTC.

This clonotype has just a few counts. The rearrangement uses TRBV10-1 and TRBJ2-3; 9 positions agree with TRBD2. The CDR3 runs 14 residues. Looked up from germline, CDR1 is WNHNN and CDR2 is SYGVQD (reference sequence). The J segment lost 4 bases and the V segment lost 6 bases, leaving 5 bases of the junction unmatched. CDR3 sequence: CASRPSGISDTQYF. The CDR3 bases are TGCGCCAGCAGGCCTAGCGGGATTTCAGATACGCAGTATTTT.

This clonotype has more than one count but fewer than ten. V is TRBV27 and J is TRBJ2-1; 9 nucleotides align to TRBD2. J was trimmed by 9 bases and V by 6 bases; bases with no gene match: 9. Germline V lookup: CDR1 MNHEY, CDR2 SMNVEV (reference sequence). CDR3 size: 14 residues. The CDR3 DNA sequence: TGTGCCAGCAGATCAACGGGACTAGCAATTGAGCAGTTCTTC. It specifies CASRSTGLAIEQFF.

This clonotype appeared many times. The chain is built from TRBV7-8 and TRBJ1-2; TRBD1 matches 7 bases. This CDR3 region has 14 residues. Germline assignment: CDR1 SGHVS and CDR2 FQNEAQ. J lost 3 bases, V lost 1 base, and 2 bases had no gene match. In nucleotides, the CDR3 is TGTGCCAGCAGCTTAGGAGGGACAGACTATGGCTACACCTTC. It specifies CASSLGGTDYGYTF.

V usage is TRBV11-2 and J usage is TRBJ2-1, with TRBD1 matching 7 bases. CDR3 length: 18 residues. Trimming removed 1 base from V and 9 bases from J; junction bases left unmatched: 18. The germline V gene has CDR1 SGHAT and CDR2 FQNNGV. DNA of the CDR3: TGTGCCAGCAGCTTAGGGGTCGTTTGGACAGGTCATTTGTTTGAGCAGTTCTTC. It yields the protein CASSLGVVWTGHLFEQFF.

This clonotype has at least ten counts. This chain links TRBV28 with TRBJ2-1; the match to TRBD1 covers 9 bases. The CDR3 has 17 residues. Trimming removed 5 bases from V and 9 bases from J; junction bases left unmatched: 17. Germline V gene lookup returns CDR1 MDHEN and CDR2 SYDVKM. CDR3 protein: CASSQTGTGFDLIEQFF. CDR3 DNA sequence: TGTGCCAGCAGTCAAACAGGGACAGGGTTTGATCTCATTGAGCAGTTCTTC.

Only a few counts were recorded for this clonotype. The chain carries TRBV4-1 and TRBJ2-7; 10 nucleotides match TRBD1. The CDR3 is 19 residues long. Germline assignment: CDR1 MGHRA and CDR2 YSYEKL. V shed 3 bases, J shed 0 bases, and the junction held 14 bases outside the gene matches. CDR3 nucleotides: TGCGCCAGCAGCCAGGGGACAGGGGACTTTACACCCGCCTCCTACGAGCAGTACTTC. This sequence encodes CASSQGTGDFTPASYEQYF.

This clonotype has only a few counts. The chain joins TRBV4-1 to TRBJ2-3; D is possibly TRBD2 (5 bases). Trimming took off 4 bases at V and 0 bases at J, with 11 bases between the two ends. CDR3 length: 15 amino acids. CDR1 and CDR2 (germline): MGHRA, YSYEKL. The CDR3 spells CASSPGWRSTDTQYF. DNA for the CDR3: TGCGCCAGCAGCCCGGGGTGGCGGAGCACAGATACGCAGTATTTT.

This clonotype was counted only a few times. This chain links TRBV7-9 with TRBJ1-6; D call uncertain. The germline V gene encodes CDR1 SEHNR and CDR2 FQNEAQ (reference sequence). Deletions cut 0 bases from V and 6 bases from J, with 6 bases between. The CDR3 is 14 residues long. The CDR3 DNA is TGTGCCAGCAGCTTAGCGGACCGTAATTCACCCCTCCACTTT. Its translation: CASSLADRNSPLHF.

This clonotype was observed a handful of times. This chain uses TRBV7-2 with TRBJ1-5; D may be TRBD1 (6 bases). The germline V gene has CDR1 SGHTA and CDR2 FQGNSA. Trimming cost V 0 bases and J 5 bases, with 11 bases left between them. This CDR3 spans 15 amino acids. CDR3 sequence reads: CASSLAVTGYQPQHF. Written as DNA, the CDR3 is TGTGCCAGCAGCTTAGCTGTAACAGGGTATCAGCCCCAGCATTTT.